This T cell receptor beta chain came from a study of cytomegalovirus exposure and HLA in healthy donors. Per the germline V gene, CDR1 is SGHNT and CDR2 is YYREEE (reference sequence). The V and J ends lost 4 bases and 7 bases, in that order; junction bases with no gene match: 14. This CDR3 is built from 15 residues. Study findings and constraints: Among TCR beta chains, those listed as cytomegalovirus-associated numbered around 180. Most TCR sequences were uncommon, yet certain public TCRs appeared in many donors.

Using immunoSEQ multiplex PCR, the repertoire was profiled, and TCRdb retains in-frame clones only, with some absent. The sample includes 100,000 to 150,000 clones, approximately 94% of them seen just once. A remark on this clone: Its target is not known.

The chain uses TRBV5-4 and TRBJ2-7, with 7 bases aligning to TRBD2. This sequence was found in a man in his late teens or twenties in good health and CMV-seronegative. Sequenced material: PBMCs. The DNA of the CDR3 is TGTGCCAGCAGCCAAAATCGGGGGGTAGCGGCTGAGCAGTACTTC. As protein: CASSQNRGVAAEQYF.